The 29 T cell receptor beta chains given below trace back to one sample, sequenced in a study of blood T cell repertoires in COVID-19. Measured with immunoSEQ multiplex PCR; TCRdb has only the in-frame clones, and not every one. There are approximately 190,000 clones in the sample; 65% to 85% occur only once, and around 7.5% lies in the top ten. Sequencing used PBMCs or T cells enriched from blood (not recorded which). These receptors originate from a man aged 40-55 years who had recovered from COVID-19.

CDR3 DNA sequence: TGTGCCAGCAGCTTAGGATTAGCGGGGGGGGCAGATACGCAGTATTTT. It translates to CASSLGLAGGADTQYF. This chain connects TRBV13 to TRBJ2-3, with 11 bases that match TRBD2. V dropped 0 bases and J dropped 4; count of bases not matched to a gene: 3. The CDR3 is 16 amino acids. Per germline, CDR1 PRHDT and CDR2 FYEKMQ (reference sequence).

V usage is TRBV19 and J usage is TRBJ1-6, with D tentatively TRBD1 (6 bases). The CDR3 loop spans 16 amino acids. The germline V gene encodes CDR1 LNHDA and CDR2 SQIVND (reference sequence). The V end lost 4 bases, the J end lost 7 bases, and 17 bases lay between the germline ends. The CDR3 DNA reads TGTGCCAGTAGTAACCGACAGGTCCTGGCAAATTCACCCCTCCACTTT. Translating gives CASSNRQVLANSPLHF.

V and J are TRBV14 and TRBJ2-4; 7 bases agree with TRBD2. This CDR3 has 17 amino acids. V shed 5 bases and J 5 bases; nucleotides not matched to a gene: 15. Germline assignment: CDR1 SGHDN and CDR2 FVKESK. The CDR3 region is CASSKGRGVHLQNIQYF. CDR3 nucleotides: TGTGCCAGCAGCAAGGGTCGGGGGGTCCACCTCCAAAACATTCAGTACTTC.

The CDR3 reads CASSTVYYGYTF. The DNA of the CDR3 is TGTGCCAGCAGTACTGTTTACTATGGCTACACCTTC. The rearrangement uses TRBV28 and TRBJ1-2; D gene ambiguous. The CDR3 has 12 residues. Trimming pared 5 bases from V and 3 bases from J, leaving 7 bases between. Per germline, CDR1 MDHEN and CDR2 SYDVKM.

This chain uses TRBV6-5 with TRBJ2-3; 8 nucleotides agree with TRBD2. CDR1 and CDR2 from the germline V gene are MNHEY and SVGAGI. The J segment lost 3 bases and the V segment lost 6 bases, leaving 8 bases of the junction unmatched. The CDR3 loop spans 15 amino acids. Written as DNA, the CDR3 is TGTGCCAGCAGGCCCATAGCGGGACTAACAGATACGCAGTATTTT. It codes for CASRPIAGLTDTQYF.

This clone was recorded a few times. V gene TRBV7-2 combines with J gene TRBJ2-7; 11 bases match TRBD2. The CDR3 sequence is 18 residues long. Germline V CDR1 and CDR2: SGHTA, FQGNSA. The V segment lost 1 base and the J segment 2 bases; nucleotides outside the gene matches: 10. The CDR3 nucleotides are TGTGCCAGCAGCTTAGTGCTAGCGGGGGGATCCAATGCCTACGAGCAGTACTTC. This encodes CASSLVLAGGSNAYEQYF. The full variable domain, with the rest looked up from reference TRBV7-2 and TRBJ2-7, is GAGVSQSPSNKVTEKGKDVELRCDPISGHTALYWYRQSLGQGLEFLIYFQGNSAPDKSGLPSDRFSAERTGGSVSTLTIQRTQQEDSAVYLCASSLVLAGGSNAYEQYFGPGTRLTVT.

This sequence joins TRBV6-2 or TRBV6-3 and TRBJ1-1; 7 bases match TRBD1. The J segment lost 3 bases and the V segment lost 6 bases, leaving 10 bases of the junction unmatched. Germline loops: CDR1 MNHEY, CDR2 SVGEGT. The length of the CDR3 is 15 residues. CDR3 DNA sequence: TGTGCCAGCAGCCGGCGACAGGGAAGGTACACTGAAGCTTTCTTT. This codes for CASSRRQGRYTEAFF.

The V and J genes are TRBV21-1 and TRBJ1-1; the table's D call, TRBD1, was not checked against the DNA. TRBV21-1 is described as a pseudogene. The CDR3 totals 16 residues. The CDR3 region is CASSRGRGKNWTEAFF. The CDR3 DNA follows: TGTGCCAGCAGCAGGGGGCGCGGTAAGAATTGGACTGAAGCTTTCTTT.

This clone was seen once. This sequence joins TRBV5-1 and TRBJ2-5, with D possibly being TRBD1 (5 bases). The CDR3 spans 13 residues. The V gene lost 0 bases and the J gene lost 5 bases, with 8 bases spanning the gap. The V gene's germline CDR1 is SGHRS and CDR2 YFSETQ. CDR3 in amino acids: CASSLAGPETQYF. The CDR3 DNA follows: TGCGCCAGCAGCTTGGCAGGGCCCGAGACCCAGTACTTC.

The chain has TRBV6-5 and TRBJ2-5; tentative D call: TRBD1 (6 bases). The length of the CDR3 is 14 residues. V gave up 0 bases and J gave up 6 bases, with 11 bases separating them. The germline V gene encodes CDR1 MNHEY and CDR2 SVGAGI. CDR3 in DNA: TGTGCCAGCAGTTACTCGCCAGGGGTAAAGACCCAGTACTTC. It codes for CASSYSPGVKTQYF.

The CDR3 DNA reads as TGCGCCAGCAATCCGGGGGGAGACTACGAGCAGTACTTC. Its protein product is CASNPGGDYEQYF. The chain is built from TRBV5-1 and TRBJ2-7; 7 nucleotides align to TRBD2. V dropped 6 bases and J dropped 3; count of bases not matched to a gene: 6. CDR1 SGHRS and CDR2 YFSETQ come from the germline V gene. The CDR3 runs to 13 residues.

The DNA of the CDR3 is TGTGCCAGCAGCGGGACAGGGGGCGACTATGGCTACACCTTC. This sequence encodes CASSGTGGDYGYTF. This chain uses TRBV5-4 with TRBJ1-2, with 12 bases lining up with TRBD1. The J segment lost 3 bases and the V segment lost 4 bases, leaving 1 base of the junction unmatched. The CDR3 is 14 residues long. CDR1 and CDR2 from the germline V gene are SGHNT and YYREEE (reference sequence).

This clone appeared once. The CDR3 sequence is CASSPGQAGEGQPQHF. CDR3 in DNA: TGTGCCAGCTCACCTGGCCAGGCGGGGGAGGGTCAGCCCCAGCATTTT. V gene TRBV18 combines with J gene TRBJ1-5, with D perhaps matching TRBD1 (5 bases). This CDR3 region has 16 residues. Germline values: CDR1 KGHSH, CDR2 LQKENI. Trimming removed 3 bases at V and 6 bases at J, with 18 bases between.

On this clone: Other DNA sequences in this specimen translate into the identical CDR3. The chain couples TRBV11-3 to TRBJ1-1; 9 bases map to TRBD1. The junction had 2 bases not matched to a gene; V was cut back by 4 bases and J by 2 bases. Germline V gene data show CDR1 as SGHNT and CDR2 as YENEEA. This CDR3 region has 14 residues. CDR3 sequence: CASSSDRGNTEAFF. The DNA for the CDR3 is TGTGCCAGCAGCTCGGACAGGGGAAACACTGAAGCTTTCTTT.

V usage is TRBV7-8 and J usage is TRBJ1-5, with 7 nucleotides matching TRBD1. The CDR3 runs to 17 residues. CDR1 is SGHVS, CDR2 FQNEAQ, per germline. Unmatched junction bases numbered 9, after V lost 4 bases and J lost 0 bases. In nucleotides, the CDR3 is TGTGCCAGCAGCTCCTACCCCGGGACAGCTAGCAATCAGCCCCAGCATTTT. Residues: CASSSYPGTASNQPQHF.

The CDR3 DNA follows: TGTGCCAGCAGCCCCACCCAGACGGGGGGGTCCTCCTACGAGCAGTACTTC. Amino acids: CASSPTQTGGSSYEQYF. The chain recombines TRBV4-2 with TRBJ2-7; 8 bases line up with TRBD2. This CDR3 has 17 amino acids. V shed 4 bases, J shed 0 bases, and the junction held 11 bases outside the gene matches. CDR1 is LGHNA, CDR2 YNFKEQ, per germline.

The J gene is TRBJ2-3, the V gene TRBV6-1, with TRBD1 matching 7 bases. Trimming removed 1 base from V and 2 bases from J; junction bases left unmatched: 3. CDR3 length equals 15 residues. Germline loops: CDR1 MNHNS, CDR2 SASEGT. The CDR3 is CASSEGTGHTDTQYF. CDR3 sequence (DNA): TGTGCCAGCAGTGAAGGGACAGGCCACACAGATACGCAGTATTTT.

This sequence joins TRBV7-8 and TRBJ1-4; D remains unclear. The CDR3 is made up of 15 amino acids. The germline V gene encodes CDR1 SGHVS and CDR2 FQNEAQ. The V end was cut by 2 bases, the J end by 4 bases, with 11 bases between. The CDR3 sequence: CASSLSPGRNEKLFF. Here the CDR3 DNA reads TGTGCCAGCAGCTTATCCCCAGGCCGTAATGAAAAACTGTTTTTT. Complete variable domain (other parts from reference TRBV7-8 and TRBJ1-4): GAGVSQSPRYKVAKRGQDVALRCDPISGHVSLFWYQQALGQGPEFLTYFQNEAQLDKSGLPSDRFFAERPEGSVSTLKIQRTQQEDSAVYLCASSLSPGRNEKLFFGSGTQLSVL.

This chain joins TRBV30 and TRBJ1-5, with 7 bases fitting TRBD1. The CDR3 length is 13 residues. After removal of 2 bases from V and 7 bases from J, the junction contained 5 bases not matched to a gene. Per the germline V gene, CDR1 is GTSNPN and CDR2 is SVGIG (reference sequence). The CDR3 region is CAWSTQGNQPQHF. As DNA, the CDR3 is TGTGCCTGGAGTACACAGGGGAACCAGCCCCAGCATTTT.

The J gene is TRBJ2-5, the V gene TRBV5-1, with 7 bases that match TRBD2. The CDR3 spans 14 residues. V shed 4 bases and J 1 base; nucleotides not matched to a gene: 4. Germline loops: CDR1 SGHRS, CDR2 YFSETQ. The chain's CDR3 is CASSPGLRQETQYF. In DNA form, the CDR3 reads TGCGCCAGCAGCCCGGGACTACGCCAAGAGACCCAGTACTTC. Full variable domain (remainder filled in from reference TRBV5-1 and TRBJ2-5): KAGVTQTPRYLIKTRGQQVTLSCSPISGHRSVSWYQQTPGQGLQFLFEYFSETQRNKGNFPGRFSGRQFSNSRSEMNVSTLELGDSALYLCASSPGLRQETQYFGPGTRLLVL.

This sequence joins TRBV19 and TRBJ2-3; 8 bases fit TRBD1. The CDR3 consists of 15 residues. V shed 8 bases, J shed 1 base, and the junction held 8 bases outside the gene matches. Germline-derived CDR1 and CDR2 are LNHDA and SQIVND (reference sequence). The CDR3 region is CASGETGGGTDTQYF. In DNA form, the CDR3 reads TGTGCCAGTGGGGAAACAGGGGGAGGCACAGATACGCAGTATTTT. The full variable domain, completed using reference TRBV19 and TRBJ2-3, is DGGITQSPKYLFRKEGQNVTLSCEQNLNHDAMYWYRQDPGQGLRLIYYSQIVNDFQKGDIAEGYSVSREKKESFPLTVTSAQKNPTAFYLCASGETGGGTDTQYFGPGTRLTVL.

CDR3 region: CASSIESGGVNTEAFF. CDR3 DNA: TGTGCCAGTAGTATAGAATCAGGGGGTGTGAACACTGAAGCTTTCTTT. V and J are TRBV19 and TRBJ1-1; 7 bases line up with TRBD1. Losses at the gene ends were 0 bases for V and 0 bases for J; bases not matched to a gene: 4. The CDR3 spans 16 residues. Germline-derived CDR1 and CDR2 are LNHDA and SQIVND (reference sequence).

CDR3 sequence: CASSQEADLLGKLFF. The CDR3, as DNA: TGCGCCAGCAGCCAAGAGGCGGATCTCCTTGGAAAACTGTTTTTT. The chain couples TRBV4-1 to TRBJ1-4; D is unclear. In germline, CDR1 is MGHRA, CDR2 YSYEKL. V gave up 0 bases and J gave up 10 bases, with 15 bases separating them. The CDR3 is made up of 15 amino acids.

The CDR3 is CASSFYDRVLADTQYF. In DNA, the CDR3 is TGTGCCAGCAGCTTTTACGACAGGGTTCTGGCAGATACGCAGTATTTT. The V and J genes are TRBV7-9 and TRBJ2-3; 7 positions match TRBD1. The ends lost 3 bases at V and 4 bases at J; junction bases unmatched: 10. The CDR3 is 16 amino acids. CDR1 is SEHNR and CDR2 is FQNEAQ in the germline V gene (reference sequence). Full variable domain (rest looked up from reference TRBV7-9 and TRBJ2-3): DTGVSQNPRHKITKRGQNVTFRCDPISEHNRLYWYRQTLGQGPEFLTYFQNEAQLEKSRLLSDRFSAERPKGSFSTLEIQRTEQGDSAMYLCASSFYDRVLADTQYFGPGTRLTVL.

The chain joins TRBV30 to TRBJ1-4; D ambiguous. The CDR3 has 14 residues. Per germline, CDR1 GTSNPN and CDR2 SVGIG (reference sequence). V lost 0 bases to trimming and J lost 6 bases, with 11 bases between them. The CDR3 coding sequence is TGTGCCTGGAGTGTTAGAGTGTACGATGAAAAACTGTTTTTT. Translation gives CAWSVRVYDEKLFF.

The chain has TRBV5-1 and TRBJ1-1; no reliable D call. The V gene lost 4 bases and the J gene lost 0 bases, with 13 bases spanning the gap. The V gene's germline CDR1 is SGHRS and CDR2 YFSETQ. CDR3 size: 15 residues. CDR3 nucleotides: TGCGCCAGCAGCGAGTTCGATCAACTGAACACTGAAGCTTTCTTT. Translating gives CASSEFDQLNTEAFF. Using reference TRBV5-1 and TRBJ1-1 for the parts outside the CDR3, the full variable domain is KAGVTQTPRYLIKTRGQQVTLSCSPISGHRSVSWYQQTPGQGLQFLFEYFSETQRNKGNFPGRFSGRQFSNSRSEMNVSTLELGDSALYLCASSEFDQLNTEAFFGQGTRLTVV.

This clone was counted once. V gene TRBV6-5 combines with J gene TRBJ1-1; a weak D match, TRBD1 (5 bases). V was pared by 6 bases and J by 4 bases, with 15 bases between. Germline values: CDR1 MNHEY, CDR2 SVGAGI. The CDR3 length is 14 residues. The DNA of the CDR3 is TGTGCCAGCAGGCCGCGGGACTGGATCACTGAAGCTTTCTTT. Translated, it gives CASRPRDWITEAFF.

V and J are TRBV29-1 and TRBJ1-1; D is unclear. The V gene's germline CDR1 is SQVTM and CDR2 ANQGSEA. V lost 4 bases, J lost 1 base, and 10 bases lay in between. The CDR3 totals 13 residues. The CDR3 loop is CSVGPVSNTEAFF. CDR3 nucleotides: TGCAGCGTTGGGCCAGTCTCGAACACTGAAGCTTTCTTT.

The chain uses TRBV11-2 and TRBJ1-2, with 7 bases that match TRBD1. From germline, CDR1 is SGHAT and CDR2 FQNNGV. V lost 8 bases, J lost 0 bases, and 9 bases stayed unmatched. The CDR3 is made up of 15 amino acids. The DNA of the CDR3 is TGTGCCAGCGGGACGGGGGACAGCGCTAACTATGGCTACACCTTC. This translates into CASGTGDSANYGYTF. Together with reference TRBV11-2 and TRBJ1-2, the CDR3 gives the full variable domain: EAGVAQSPRYKIIEKRQSVAFWCNPISGHATLYWYQQILGQGPKLLIQFQNNGVVDDSQLPKDRFSAERLKGVDSTLKIQPAKLEDSAVYLCASGTGDSANYGYTFGSGTRLTVV.